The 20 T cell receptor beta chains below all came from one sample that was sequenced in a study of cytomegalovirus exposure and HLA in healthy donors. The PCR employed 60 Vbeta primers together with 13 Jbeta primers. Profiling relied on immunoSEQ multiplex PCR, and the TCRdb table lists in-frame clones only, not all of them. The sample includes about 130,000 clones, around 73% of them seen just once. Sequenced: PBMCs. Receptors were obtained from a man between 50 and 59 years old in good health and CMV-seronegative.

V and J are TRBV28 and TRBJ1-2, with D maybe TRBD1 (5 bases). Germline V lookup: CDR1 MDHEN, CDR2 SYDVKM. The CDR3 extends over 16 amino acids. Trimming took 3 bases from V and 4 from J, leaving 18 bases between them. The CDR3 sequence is CASSLSPGGEGYGYTF. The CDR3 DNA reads TGTGCCAGCAGTTTGAGCCCCGGGGGGGAGGGCTATGGCTACACCTTC.

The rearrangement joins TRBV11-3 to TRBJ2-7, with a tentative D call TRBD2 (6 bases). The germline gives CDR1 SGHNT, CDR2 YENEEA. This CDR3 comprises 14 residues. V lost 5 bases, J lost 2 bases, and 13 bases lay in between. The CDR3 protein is CASSLGGETYEQYF. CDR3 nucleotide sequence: TGTGCCAGCAGCCTCGGCGGGGAGACCTACGAGCAGTACTTC.

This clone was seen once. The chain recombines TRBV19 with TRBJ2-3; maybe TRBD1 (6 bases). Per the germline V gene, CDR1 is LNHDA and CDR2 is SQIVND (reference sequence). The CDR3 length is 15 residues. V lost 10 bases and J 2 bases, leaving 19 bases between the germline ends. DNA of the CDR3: TGTGCCACCTACCCCCGAGGGGGATCCACAGATACGCAGTATTTT. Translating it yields CATYPRGGSTDTQYF.

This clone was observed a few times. CDR3 DNA: TGTGCCAGCAGCTCACGACTAGACCCTAGAACCTACGAGCAGTACTTC. Translation gives CASSSRLDPRTYEQYF. The chain couples TRBV7-8 to TRBJ2-7; a weak D match, TRBD2 (6 bases). This CDR3 region has 16 residues. V was trimmed by 4 bases and J by 2 bases, leaving 18 bases between them. The germline V gene encodes CDR1 SGHVS and CDR2 FQNEAQ.

CDR3 nucleotides: TGTGCCAGTAGCACCGGGACAGGGAAGTACGAGCAGTACTTC. Its translation is CASSTGTGKYEQYF. This chain uses TRBV19 with TRBJ2-7, with 9 bases identical to TRBD1. The germline V gene has CDR1 LNHDA and CDR2 SQIVND (reference sequence). The CDR3 consists of 14 residues. V lost 6 bases, J lost 4 bases, and 7 bases stayed unmatched.

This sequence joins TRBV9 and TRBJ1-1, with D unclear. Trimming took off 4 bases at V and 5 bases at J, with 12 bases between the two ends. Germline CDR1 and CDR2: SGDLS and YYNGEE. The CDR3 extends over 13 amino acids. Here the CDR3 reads CASSPRGWTEAFF. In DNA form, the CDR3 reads TGTGCCAGCAGCCCCCGAGGCTGGACTGAAGCTTTCTTT. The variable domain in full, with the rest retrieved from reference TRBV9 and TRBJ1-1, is DSGVTQTPKHLITATGQRVTLRCSPRSGDLSVYWYQQSLDQGLQFLIQYYNGEERAKGNILERFSAQQFPDLHSELNLSSLELGDSALYFCASSPRGWTEAFFGQGTRLTVV.

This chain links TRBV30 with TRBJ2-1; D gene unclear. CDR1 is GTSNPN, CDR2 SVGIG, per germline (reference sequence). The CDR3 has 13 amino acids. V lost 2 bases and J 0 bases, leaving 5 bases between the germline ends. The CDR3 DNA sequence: TGTGCCTGGAGTCCCCTCTCCTACAATGAGCAGTTCTTC. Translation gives CAWSPLSYNEQFF.

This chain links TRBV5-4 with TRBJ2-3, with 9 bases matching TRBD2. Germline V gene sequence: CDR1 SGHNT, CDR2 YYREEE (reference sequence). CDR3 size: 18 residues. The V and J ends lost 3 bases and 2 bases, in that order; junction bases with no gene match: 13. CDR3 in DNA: TGTGCCAGCAGCTCTCCCGGGACTAGCCGGGGCCTCACAGATACGCAGTATTTT. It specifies CASSSPGTSRGLTDTQYF.

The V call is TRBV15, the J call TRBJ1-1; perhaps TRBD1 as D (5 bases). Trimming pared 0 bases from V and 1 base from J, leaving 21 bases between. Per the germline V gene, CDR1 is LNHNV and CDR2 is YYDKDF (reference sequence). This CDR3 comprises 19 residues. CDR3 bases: TGTGCCACCAGCAGAGACGGGAGGGGTCAAGGCACCGCGAACACTGAAGCTTTCTTT. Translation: CATSRDGRGQGTANTEAFF.

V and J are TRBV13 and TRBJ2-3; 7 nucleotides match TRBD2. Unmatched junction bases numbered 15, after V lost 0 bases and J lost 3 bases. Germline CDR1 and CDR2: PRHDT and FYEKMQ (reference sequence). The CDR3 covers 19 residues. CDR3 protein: CASSLGQGGSLRDTDTQYF. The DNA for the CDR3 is TGTGCCAGCAGCTTAGGCCAGGGCGGGAGCCTCCGGGATACAGATACGCAGTATTTT.

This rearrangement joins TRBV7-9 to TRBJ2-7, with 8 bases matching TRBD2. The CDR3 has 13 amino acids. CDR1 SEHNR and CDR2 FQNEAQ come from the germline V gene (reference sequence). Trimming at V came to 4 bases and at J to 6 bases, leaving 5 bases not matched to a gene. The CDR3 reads CASSSFTSGEQYF. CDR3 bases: TGTGCCAGCAGCTCATTTACTAGCGGCGAGCAGTACTTC.

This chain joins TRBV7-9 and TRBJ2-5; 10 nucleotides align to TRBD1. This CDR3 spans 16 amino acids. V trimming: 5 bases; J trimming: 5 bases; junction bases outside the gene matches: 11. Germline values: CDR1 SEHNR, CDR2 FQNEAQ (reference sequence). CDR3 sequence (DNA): TGTGCCAGCAGCAGTGGGACAGGGGTGAATCGGGAGACCCAGTACTTC. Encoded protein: CASSSGTGVNRETQYF.

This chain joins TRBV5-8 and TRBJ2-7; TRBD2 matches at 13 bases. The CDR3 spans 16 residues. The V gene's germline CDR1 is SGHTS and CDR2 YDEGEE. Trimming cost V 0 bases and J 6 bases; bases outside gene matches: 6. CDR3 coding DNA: TGTGCCAGCAGCTTGGGAGGACTAGCGGGAGCGCGCGAGCAGTACTTC. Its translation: CASSLGGLAGAREQYF.

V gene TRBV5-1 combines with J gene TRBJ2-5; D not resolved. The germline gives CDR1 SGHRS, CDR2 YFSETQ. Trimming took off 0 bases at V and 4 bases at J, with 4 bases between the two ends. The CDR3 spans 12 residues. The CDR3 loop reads CASSLVGETQYF. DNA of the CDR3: TGCGCCAGCAGCTTGGTCGGAGAGACCCAGTACTTC.

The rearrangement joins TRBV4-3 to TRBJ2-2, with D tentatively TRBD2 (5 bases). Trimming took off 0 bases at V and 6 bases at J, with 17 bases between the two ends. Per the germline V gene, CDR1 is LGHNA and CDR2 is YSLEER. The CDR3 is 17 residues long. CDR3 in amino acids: CASSQDLTDAGAGELFF. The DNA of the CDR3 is TGCGCCAGCAGCCAAGATTTGACGGACGCCGGGGCCGGGGAGCTGTTTTTT.

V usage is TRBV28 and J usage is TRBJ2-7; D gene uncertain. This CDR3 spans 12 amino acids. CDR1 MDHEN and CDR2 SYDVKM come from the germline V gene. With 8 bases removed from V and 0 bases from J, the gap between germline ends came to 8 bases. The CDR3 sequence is CASLRDSYEQYF. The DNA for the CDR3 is TGTGCCAGCCTTAGAGACTCCTACGAGCAGTACTTC.

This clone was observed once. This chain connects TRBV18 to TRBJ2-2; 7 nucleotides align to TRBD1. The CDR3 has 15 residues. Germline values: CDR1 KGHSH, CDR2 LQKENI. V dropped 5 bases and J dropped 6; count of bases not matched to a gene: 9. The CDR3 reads CASSSDGQVAGELFF. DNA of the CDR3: TGTGCCAGCTCATCGGACGGACAGGTAGCCGGGGAGCTGTTTTTT.

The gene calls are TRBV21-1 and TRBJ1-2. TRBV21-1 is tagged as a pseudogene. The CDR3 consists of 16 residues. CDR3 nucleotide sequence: TGTGCCAGCAGCAAATCCCGGGTGAGAATTCAATATGGCTACACCTTC. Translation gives CASSKSRVRIQYGYTF.

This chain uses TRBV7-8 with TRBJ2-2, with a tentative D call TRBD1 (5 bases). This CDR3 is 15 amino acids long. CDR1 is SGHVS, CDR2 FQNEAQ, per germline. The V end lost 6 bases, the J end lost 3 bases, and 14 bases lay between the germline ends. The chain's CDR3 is CASRSQGGYTGELFF. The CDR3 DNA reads TGTGCCAGCAGGTCCCAGGGCGGATACACCGGGGAGCTGTTTTTT.

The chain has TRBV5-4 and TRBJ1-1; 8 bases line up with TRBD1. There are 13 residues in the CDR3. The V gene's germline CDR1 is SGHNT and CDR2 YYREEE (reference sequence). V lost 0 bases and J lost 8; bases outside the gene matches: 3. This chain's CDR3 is CASSLERDREAFF. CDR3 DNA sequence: TGTGCCAGCAGCTTGGAACGGGACAGGGAAGCTTTCTTT.